This T cell receptor beta chain was sequenced in a study of blood T cell repertoires in COVID-19. The V end was cut by 3 bases, the J end by 4 bases, with 12 bases between. The CDR3 sequence is 15 residues long. Germline-derived CDR1 and CDR2 are MNHEY and SMNVEV (reference sequence). Assay: immunoSEQ multiplex PCR; the TCRdb copy retains only in-frame clones and omits some. Here the sample spans about 320,000 clones, 90% being singletons. Sequencing input: PBMCs or T cells enriched from blood (not recorded which). This TCR was recovered from a man between 60 and 75 years old who had recovered from COVID-19. The rearrangement links TRBV27 to TRBJ1-4, with D tentatively TRBD1 (6 bases). CDR3 sequence: CASSFGGRVNEKLFF. The CDR3 DNA reads TGTGCCAGCAGTTTCGGGGGGCGGGTTAATGAAAAACTGTTTTTT.